There are many counts of the clone carrying this T cell receptor (beta chain). The source of the sample is a study of shared clonotypes between healthy human individuals. About the research overall: The donors, a couple of women and three men, were aged 18 to 49.

In germline, CDR1 is MNHEY, CDR2 SMNVEV (reference sequence). Trimming pared 2 bases from V and 4 bases from J, leaving 14 bases between. This CDR3 has 15 residues. In CD8 memory, CD45RO+ cells were put together with CCR7-negative CD45RA+ TemRA cells. Using immunoSEQ multiplex PCR, the repertoire was profiled, and TCRdb retains in-frame clones only, with some absent. The sample holds just under 95,000 clones, almost 70% seen once. The sequence was collected from a man aged 25 to 40 in good health. The V call is TRBV27, the J call TRBJ2-5, with D possibly being TRBD1 or TRBD2 (5 bases each). Sequencing input: memory CD8+ T cells sorted from blood. Subset meaning: CD45RO+ cells pooled with CCR7-negative TemRA cells. CDR3 amino acids: CASSLIFGAGETQYF. Written as DNA, the CDR3 is TGTGCCAGCAGTTTAATTTTTGGGGCGGGAGAGACCCAGTACTTC.